This T cell receptor beta chain was obtained from a study of T cell repertoires in cytomegalovirus infection. Study-wide background: Recently described HLA-C-restricted plus well-studied HLA-B-restricted CMV epitopes were used. CMV infection together with matching HLA type was indicated by public TCR beta signatures. General study findings and limits: Cumulative public TCR beta family frequency identified CMV carriers with the relevant HLA. The response measured ex vivo was dominated by TCR beta clonotypes (HLA-C-restricted and CMV-specific).

This CDR3 is 13 amino acids long. V was trimmed by 6 bases and J by 6 bases, leaving 14 bases between them. Germline V gene data show CDR1 as MNHEY and CDR2 as SVGEGT. TCRdb called the reads again in MiXCR, with one record for every CDR3 protein. There are around 430,000 distinct CDR3 sequences in the sample; roughly 43% occur only once, and approximately 40% lies in the top ten. For this clonotype: Its antigen is as yet unknown.

The sequencing here drew on cultured PBMCs, taken from culture after CMV antigen stimulation. The chain has TRBV6-2 or TRBV6-3 and TRBJ1-2; the D gene is possibly TRBD1 (5 bases). The receptor's source is a human donor in good health (CMV status not recorded). Some clones in this sample may be carry-over from other donors' samples. The CDR3 loop is CASRPQGWDGYTF. The CDR3 region has the DNA TGTGCCAGCAGACCCCAGGGTTGGGATGGCTACACCTTC.